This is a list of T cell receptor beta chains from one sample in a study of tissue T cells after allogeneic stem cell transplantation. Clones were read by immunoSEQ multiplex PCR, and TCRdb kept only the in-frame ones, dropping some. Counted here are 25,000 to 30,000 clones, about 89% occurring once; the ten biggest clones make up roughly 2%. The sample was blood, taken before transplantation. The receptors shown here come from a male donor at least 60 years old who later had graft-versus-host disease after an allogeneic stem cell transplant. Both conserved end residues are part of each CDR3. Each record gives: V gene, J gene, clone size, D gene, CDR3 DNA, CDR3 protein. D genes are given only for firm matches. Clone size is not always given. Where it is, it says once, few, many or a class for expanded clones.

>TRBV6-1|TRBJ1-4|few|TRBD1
TGTGCCAGCAGTGAAGGCAGGGGGAATGAAAAACTGTTTTTT
CASSEGRGNEKLFF
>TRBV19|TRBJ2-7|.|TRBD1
TGTGCCAGTAGTGCCCCGAGGGACAGGGCCTACGAGCAGTACTTC
CASSAPRDRAYEQYF
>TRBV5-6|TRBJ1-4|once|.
TGTGCCAGCAGCTTGAGTGTCTACAGGGTAAGTGAAAAACTGTTTTTT
CASSLSVYRVSEKLFF
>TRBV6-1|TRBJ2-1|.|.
TGTGCCAGCAGTGAGTACTCGAGGACGCTCTTC
CASSEYSRTLF
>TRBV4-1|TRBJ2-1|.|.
TGCGCCAGCAGCCAAGATGGTGTGGGGAGCTCCTACAATGAGCAGTTCTTC
CASSQDGVGSSYNEQFF
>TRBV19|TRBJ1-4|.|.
TGTGCCAGTAGTCCTCCGAGGGGAAAACTGTTTTTT
CASSPPRGKLFF
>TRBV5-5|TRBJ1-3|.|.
TGTGCCAGCAGCTCAGGCCCGAGCCCTCCCCAAAACACCATATATTTT
CASSSGPSPPQNTIYF
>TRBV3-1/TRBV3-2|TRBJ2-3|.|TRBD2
TGTGCCAGCAGCCAATTAGTCCCAGAGACTAGCGGGACTATCACAGATACGCAGTATTTT
CASSQLVPETSGTITDTQYF
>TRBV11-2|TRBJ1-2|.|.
TGTGCCAGCAGCTTAAGGGGTCTTTATGGCTACACCTTC
CASSLRGLYGYTF
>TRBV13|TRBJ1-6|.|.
TGTGCCAGCAGCTTAGGCAGGGGTAATTCACCCCTCCACTTT
CASSLGRGNSPLHF
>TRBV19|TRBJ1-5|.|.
TGTGCCAGTACCCTCGGGAGGGAGGGCAATCAGCCCCAGCATTTT
CASTLGREGNQPQHF
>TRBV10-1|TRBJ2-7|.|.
TGCGCCAGCAGTGAAGACAGGAGAGACGAGCAGTACTTC
CASSEDRRDEQYF
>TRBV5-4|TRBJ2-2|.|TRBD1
TGTGCCAGCAGCTCTAACTCCAGGGGGCGGAACACCGGGGAGCTGTTTTTT
CASSSNSRGRNTGELFF
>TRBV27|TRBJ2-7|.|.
TGTGCCAGCAGCTGGAGAGGGGCACGACGGCACGAGCAGTACTTC
CASSWRGARRHEQYF
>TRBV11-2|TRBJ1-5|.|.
TGTGCCAGCAGCTTAGGGCTCAATCAGCCCCAGCATTTT
CASSLGLNQPQHF
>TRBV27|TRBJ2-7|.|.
TGTGCCAGCAGTTTGGGGAAAGTAGGCTACGAGCAGTACTTC
CASSLGKVGYEQYF
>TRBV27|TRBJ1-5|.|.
TGTGCCAGCAGGGACTTGAATCAGCCCCAGCATTTT
CASRDLNQPQHF
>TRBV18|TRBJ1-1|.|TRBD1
TGTGCCAGCTCACCGTACTCCGGGACAGGAGACGTGAACACTGAAGCTTTCTTT
CASSPYSGTGDVNTEAFF
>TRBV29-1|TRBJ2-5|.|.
TGCAGCGTTGACAGGGGCGGAGAGACCCAGTACTTC
CSVDRGGETQYF
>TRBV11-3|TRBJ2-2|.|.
TGTGCCAGCAGAAGGGCGGATAACACCGGGGAGCTGTTTTTT
CASRRADNTGELFF
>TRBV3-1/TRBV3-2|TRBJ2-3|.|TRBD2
TGTGCCAGCAGCGGAGGGGTTCCTGGCGGGGGGGTGACAGATACGCAGTATTTT
CASSGGVPGGGVTDTQYF
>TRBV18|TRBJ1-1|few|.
TGTGCCAGCTCACTGATGAGTGGGTCGAACACTGAAGCTTTCTTT
CASSLMSGSNTEAFF
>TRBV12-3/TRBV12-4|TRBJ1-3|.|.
TGTGCCAGCAGCCCGAATTCGGGAAACACCATATATTTT
CASSPNSGNTIYF
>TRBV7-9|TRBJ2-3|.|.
TGTGCCAGCAGCTCGAATACGACAACAGATACGCAGTATTTT
CASSSNTTTDTQYF
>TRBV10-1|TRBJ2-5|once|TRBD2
TGCGCCAGCAGTGGGGGGCGGGAGGTACAAGAGACCCAGTACTTC
CASSGGREVQETQYF
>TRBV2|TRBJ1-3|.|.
TGTGCCAGCAACCGGGGGGGCAGAAGAAACACCATATATTTT
CASNRGGRRNTIYF
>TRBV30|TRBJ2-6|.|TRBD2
TGTGCCTGGAGTGTAGCTAGCGGGAGTGACGCTGGGGCCAACGTCCTGACTTTC
CAWSVASGSDAGANVLTF
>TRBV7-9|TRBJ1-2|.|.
TGTGCCAGCAGTCCCCAGGGGCTCTATGGCTACACCTTC
CASSPQGLYGYTF
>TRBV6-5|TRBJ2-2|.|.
TGTGCCAGCAGGGGGCAGGGCACCGGGGAGCTGTTTTTT
CASRGQGTGELFF
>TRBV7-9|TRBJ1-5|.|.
TGTGCCAGCAGCCCCCGGGTGGGGGGGAAGAGTCAGCCCCAGCATTTT
CASSPRVGGKSQPQHF
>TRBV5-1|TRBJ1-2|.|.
TGCGCCAGCAGCTTGGACAGGGAATATGGCTACACCTTC
CASSLDREYGYTF
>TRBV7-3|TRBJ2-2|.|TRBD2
TGTGCCAGCAGCTTCCTCCCGGGGGGGGATAACCCCGGGGAGCTGTTTTTT
CASSFLPGGDNPGELFF
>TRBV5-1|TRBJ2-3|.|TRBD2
TGCGCCAGCAGCTTGGCGGCTAGCGGGGGGTTAACAGATACGCAGTATTTT
CASSLAASGGLTDTQYF
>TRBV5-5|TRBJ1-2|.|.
TGTGCCAGCAGCTCACACCCGGGACTGAAGAAATATGGCTACACCTTC
CASSSHPGLKKYGYTF
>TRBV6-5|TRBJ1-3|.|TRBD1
TGTGCCAGCAGTCCACAGGGGGTAACTGGAAACACCATATATTTT
CASSPQGVTGNTIYF
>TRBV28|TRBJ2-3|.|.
TGTGCCAGCAGTGCTCCCGGGACCTCGCGTGGTACGCAGTATTTT
CASSAPGTSRGTQYF
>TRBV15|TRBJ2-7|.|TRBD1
TGTGCCACCAGCAGAGAAGCAGGGGGATACGAGCAGTACTTC
CATSREAGGYEQYF
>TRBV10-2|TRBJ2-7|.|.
TGCGCCAGCAGTGAGTTAGGGCCCCGGAGAGGGTACGAGCAGTACTTC
CASSELGPRRGYEQYF
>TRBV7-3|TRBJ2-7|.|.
TGTGCCAGCAGCTTAAGGGCATTAACGTCCTACGAGCAGTACTTC
CASSLRALTSYEQYF
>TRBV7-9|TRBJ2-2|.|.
TGTGCCAGCAGCTGGGGAGGTGCCGGGGAGCTGTTTTTT
CASSWGGAGELFF
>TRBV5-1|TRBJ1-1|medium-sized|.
TGCGCCAGCAGCTTGTCCGGGGCAGGAGTTATGAACACTGAAGCTTTCTTT
CASSLSGAGVMNTEAFF